The clone carrying this T cell receptor (beta chain) was recorded many times. The antigen is unknown. TCRdb analysed the 5' RACE reads with MiXCR anew, one entry per CDR3 protein. The table includes about 300,000 distinct CDR3 sequences, around an eighth detected once. This entry is derived from a study of identical twins. V lost 5 bases to trimming and J lost 7 bases; unmatched junction nucleotides: 7. The CDR3 runs 14 residues. General study points: Weaker excess twin sharing was seen among beta out-of-frame sequences. Rather than following the same donors, the conclusions depended on cross-sectional statistical analysis. There was more out-of-frame TCR alpha sharing in monozygotic twins than models estimated.

These data also featured in a second study, about yellow fever vaccine responses in identical twins.

J is TRBJ1-5 and V is TRBV12-3 or TRBV12-4, with 8 bases identical to TRBD1. The receptor comes from a woman under 30 in good health. The specimen sequenced was CD8+ T cells sorted from blood. This CDR3 is CASSPTGGRQPQHF. CDR3 nucleotides: TGTGCCAGCAGTCCTACAGGGGGACGGCAGCCCCAGCATTTT.